This TCR beta chain comes out of a study of beta chain features in type 1 diabetes. Notes on the study in general: For type 1 diabetes patients, VDJ junctions showed fewer insertions and more deletions.

Staining for CD45RO/CCR7/CD25/CD127/CD95/CD27 allowed sorting of CD4+ naive, central memory, regulatory and stem cell-like memory cells. Investigators reverse transcribed all isolated RNA, so they sequenced expressed TCRB transcripts. The assay was immunoSEQ multiplex PCR, and TCRdb's table has in-frame clones only and misses some. Of fewer than 900,000 clones in the sample, 15% to 20% are singletons; the top ten hold around 0.02%. The V end was cut by 4 bases, the J end by 6 bases, with 16 bases between. The CDR3 has 15 residues. Germline assignment: CDR1 MDHEN and CDR2 SYDVKM. As to this clone: Antigen specificity is unknown.

Sequenced sample: naive CD4+ T cells from blood. This clonotype was obtained from a woman under 30 in good health. The chain couples TRBV28 to TRBJ2-1; perhaps TRBD1 as D (6 bases). The chain's CDR3 is CASSSGQREGNEQFF. DNA of the CDR3: TGTGCCAGCAGTTCAGGACAGCGTGAGGGCAATGAGCAGTTCTTC.